These 26 T cell receptor beta chains were all obtained from the same sample, sequenced in a study of siplizumab effects on memory and regulatory T cells. Profiled with immunoSEQ multiplex PCR; TCRdb holds only in-frame clones, not every one. The sample records 85,000 to 130,000 clones, about 90% being singletons. Input material: CD4+ T cells sorted from blood. The receptors were sampled from a human donor in good health. Some clones in this sample may be carry-over from other donors' samples.

CDR3 sequence: CASSLLGQGRGYTF. CDR3 DNA sequence: TGTGCCAGCAGTTTATTAGGACAGGGTCGAGGCTACACCTTC. The chain couples TRBV28 to TRBJ1-2; 8 bases are a match to TRBD1. The CDR3 covers 14 residues. The germline gives CDR1 MDHEN, CDR2 SYDVKM. V shed 1 base and J 8 bases; nucleotides not matched to a gene: 6.

The CDR3 bases are TGTGCCAGCAGTGAAGCCCAGGGCCATCAGCCCCAGCATTTT. Translated: CASSEAQGHQPQHF. The chain couples TRBV6-1 to TRBJ1-5; TRBD1 is a possible D gene (5 bases). Germline V gene sequence: CDR1 MNHNS, CDR2 SASEGT. This CDR3 region has 14 residues. Between the trimmed V and J ends, which lost 0 bases and 5 bases, there was a span of 8 bases.

The chain links TRBV11-3 to TRBJ1-1; no definite D call. V was shortened by 5 bases and J by 0 bases, with 13 bases between the two germline ends. Germline CDR1 SGHNT, CDR2 YENEEA. The CDR3 has 15 amino acids. CDR3 coding DNA: TGTGCCAGCAGCCCCAGAGGAGGGTTGAACACTGAAGCTTTCTTT. Protein sequence: CASSPRGGLNTEAFF.

The chain couples TRBV5-4 to TRBJ2-5; TRBD2 is a possible D gene (5 bases). This CDR3 has 13 residues. Trimming took 4 bases from V and 5 from J, leaving 12 bases between them. CDR1 is SGHNT, CDR2 YYREEE, per germline (reference sequence). The CDR3 DNA reads TGTGCCAGCAGCCCGCAGACGGGGGAGACCCAGTACTTC. Its protein is CASSPQTGETQYF.

This sequence joins TRBV27 and TRBJ2-1; 13 bases match TRBD2. The CDR3 is made up of 15 amino acids. Trimming took 2 bases from V and 7 from J; bases not matched to a gene: 2. Germline values: CDR1 MNHEY, CDR2 SMNVEV (reference sequence). CDR3 amino acids: CASSLPGLAGNEQFF. CDR3 DNA sequence: TGTGCCAGCAGTTTACCGGGACTAGCGGGAAATGAGCAGTTCTTC.

V usage is TRBV6-5 and J usage is TRBJ2-3; unclear D gene. Germline-derived CDR1 and CDR2 are MNHEY and SVGAGI. CDR3 size: 12 residues. V was pared by 5 bases and J by 6 bases, with 9 bases between. The CDR3 sequence is CASSRPADTQYF. CDR3 nucleotides: TGTGCCAGCAGTAGACCGGCGGATACGCAGTATTTT.

This chain uses TRBV27 with TRBJ2-1, with 10 bases aligning to TRBD1. The V and J ends lost 5 bases and 5 bases, in that order; junction bases with no gene match: 6. This CDR3 spans 15 amino acids. The germline CDR1 and CDR2 sequences are MNHEY and SMNVEV (reference sequence). CDR3 in DNA: TGTGCCAGCAGTCCGCGACAGGGGGCGAACAATGAGCAGTTCTTC. Translated, it gives CASSPRQGANNEQFF.

The rearrangement uses TRBV2 and TRBJ1-2; unclear D gene. The CDR3 is 13 residues long. Germline CDR1 is SNHLY and CDR2 is FYNNEI. Trimming shortened V by 4 bases and J by 4 bases, and 10 bases separated the two germline ends. The DNA for the CDR3 is TGTGCCAGCAGTGCCGAGAGACGCTATGGCTACACCTTC. Translated: CASSAERRYGYTF.

This chain uses TRBV7-9 with TRBJ2-5; 11 bases agree with TRBD2. Germline CDR1 reads SEHNR; CDR2 reads FQNEAQ (reference sequence). V lost 7 bases to trimming and J lost 2 bases; unmatched junction nucleotides: 9. The length of the CDR3 is 16 residues. The CDR3 is CASTRLAGSGQETQYF. In nucleotides, the CDR3 is TGTGCCAGCACCCGACTAGCGGGATCTGGGCAAGAGACCCAGTACTTC.

The chain has TRBV28 and TRBJ2-5, with 13 bases lining up with TRBD2. CDR1 is MDHEN and CDR2 is SYDVKM in the germline V gene. V trimming: 5 bases; J trimming: 5 bases; junction bases outside the gene matches: 8. The CDR3 covers 16 residues. This chain's CDR3 is CASSTRLAGGIETQYF. The CDR3, as DNA: TGTGCCAGCAGTACTCGACTAGCGGGAGGTATTGAGACCCAGTACTTC.

The CDR3 region is CASSLIGATNEKLFF. The CDR3 bases are TGCGCCAGCAGCTTGATCGGGGCAACTAATGAAAAACTGTTTTTT. The chain employs TRBV5-1 and TRBJ1-4; D unresolved. This CDR3 spans 15 amino acids. CDR1 is SGHRS, CDR2 YFSETQ, per germline. V dropped 1 base and J dropped 0 bases, with 7 bases sitting between them. Together with reference TRBV5-1 and TRBJ1-4, the CDR3 gives the full variable domain: KAGVTQTPRYLIKTRGQQVTLSCSPISGHRSVSWYQQTPGQGLQFLFEYFSETQRNKGNFPGRFSGRQFSNSRSEMNVSTLELGDSALYLCASSLIGATNEKLFFGSGTQLSVL.

The chain has TRBV6-1 and TRBJ2-1; 11 bases line up with TRBD2. The CDR3 consists of 15 residues. The germline CDR1 and CDR2 sequences are MNHNS and SASEGT. Trimming removed 4 bases from V and 4 bases from J; junction bases left unmatched: 3. The CDR3 coding sequence is TGTGCCAGCAGTGCGATAGCGGGGGGGTACAATGAGCAGTTCTTC. It translates to CASSAIAGGYNEQFF.

The chain couples TRBV30 to TRBJ1-3; no clear D gene. Per germline, CDR1 GTSNPN and CDR2 SVGIG (reference sequence). The V gene lost 3 bases and the J gene lost 1 base, with 13 bases spanning the gap. CDR3 length equals 15 residues. In DNA, the CDR3 is TGTGCCTGGAGGCCCGGGAGGGTTTCTGGAAACACCATATATTTT. Protein sequence: CAWRPGRVSGNTIYF.

This sequence joins TRBV2 and TRBJ2-1; D is perhaps TRBD1 (7 bases). CDR1 is SNHLY, CDR2 FYNNEI, per germline. The CDR3 loop spans 15 amino acids. The V gene lost 6 bases and the J gene lost 7 bases, with 19 bases spanning the gap. CDR3 amino acids: CASRPRAGGNNEQFF. DNA for the CDR3: TGTGCCAGCAGACCCAGGGCAGGGGGGAATAATGAGCAGTTCTTC.

The chain is built from TRBV30 and TRBJ2-1; 10 bases match TRBD2. The V and J ends lost 0 bases and 15 bases, in that order; junction bases with no gene match: 14. This CDR3 spans 15 amino acids. Germline V gene data show CDR1 as GTSNPN and CDR2 as SVGIG (reference sequence). The chain's CDR3 is CAWSVTPGLASSLFF. For the CDR3, the DNA is TGTGCCTGGAGTGTCACCCCGGGACTAGCGTCTAGCTTGTTCTTC.

The J gene is TRBJ2-3, the V gene TRBV5-1; 7 nucleotides match TRBD1. This CDR3 has 15 amino acids. The germline CDR1 and CDR2 sequences are SGHRS and YFSETQ. J lost 0 bases, V lost 4 bases, and 5 bases had no gene match. This CDR3 reads CASSGTATSTDTQYF. Here the CDR3 DNA reads TGCGCCAGCAGCGGGACAGCTACTAGCACAGATACGCAGTATTTT.

The J gene is TRBJ2-1, the V gene TRBV7-9; D gene uncertain. The CDR3 consists of 16 residues. From germline, CDR1 is SEHNR and CDR2 FQNEAQ (reference sequence). With 1 base removed from V and 9 bases from J, the gap between germline ends came to 19 bases. CDR3 residues: CASSLGSVVYRGEQFF. The CDR3 coding sequence is TGTGCCAGCAGCTTAGGATCTGTTGTTTATAGAGGTGAGCAGTTCTTC.

This chain links TRBV19 with TRBJ1-2; 9 nucleotides match TRBD1. The CDR3 spans 14 residues. V was clipped by 7 bases and J by 4 bases; unmatched bases: 7. CDR1 is LNHDA, CDR2 SQIVND, per germline (reference sequence). DNA for the CDR3: TGTGCCAGTACAACAGGGGGCGCGGGCTATGGCTACACCTTC. Encoded protein: CASTTGGAGYGYTF.

This clone was counted once. J is TRBJ2-7 and V is TRBV7-8; D is uncertain. CDR3 length: 13 amino acids. V was clipped by 4 bases and J by 2 bases, with 9 bases between them. Germline lookup yields CDR1 SGHVS and CDR2 FQNEAQ. CDR3 DNA: TGTGCCAGCAGCTCCAGCGAGACCTACGAGCAGTACTTC. It encodes CASSSSETYEQYF.

This chain connects TRBV7-9 to TRBJ2-5, with 10 bases that match TRBD2. CDR3 size: 15 residues. V was clipped by 5 bases and J by 4 bases; unmatched bases: 7. From germline, CDR1 is SEHNR and CDR2 FQNEAQ (reference sequence). The CDR3 sequence is CASSDSGRSAETQYF. The CDR3 DNA reads as TGTGCCAGCAGCGATAGCGGGAGGAGTGCAGAGACCCAGTACTTC.

This sequence joins TRBV2 and TRBJ1-5, with 8 nucleotides matching TRBD1. Germline CDR1 is SNHLY and CDR2 is FYNNEI. This CDR3 comprises 13 residues. After removal of 6 bases from V and 7 bases from J, the junction contained 5 bases not matched to a gene. DNA for the CDR3: TGTGCCAGCAGCGGACAGGGAGGGCAGCCCCAGCATTTT. This translates into CASSGQGGQPQHF. Full variable domain (outside the CDR3, taken from reference TRBV2 and TRBJ1-5): EPEVTQTPSHQVTQMGQEVILRCVPISNHLYFYWYRQILGQKVEFLVSFYNNEISEKSEIFDDQFSVERPDGSNFTLKIRSTKLEDSAMYFCASSGQGGQPQHFGDGTRLSIL.

V and J are TRBV11-2 and TRBJ1-1; D gene uncertain. Per the germline V gene, CDR1 is SGHAT and CDR2 is FQNNGV. Trimming stripped 1 base from V and 6 bases from J, with 12 bases between. The CDR3 is made up of 14 amino acids. As DNA, the CDR3 is TGTGCCAGCAGCTTAGTCCGGGCCGCGGCTGAAGCTTTCTTT. It translates to CASSLVRAAAEAFF.

CDR3 sequence reads: CASSHRQGPGEQYF. The CDR3 DNA follows: TGTGCCAGCAGTCATCGACAGGGACCCGGCGAGCAGTACTTC. The chain combines TRBV27 with TRBJ2-7; TRBD1 aligns across 7 bases. CDR3 length equals 14 residues. The V gene end was trimmed by 5 bases and the J gene end by 6 bases; junction bases not matched to a gene: 10. Germline V CDR1 and CDR2: MNHEY, SMNVEV (reference sequence).

The genes are TRBV28 and TRBJ2-2; 7 positions match TRBD1. CDR3 length equals 16 residues. V was pared by 1 base and J by 4 bases, with 6 bases of the junction left unmatched. Germline V gene data show CDR1 as MDHEN and CDR2 as SYDVKM. Here the CDR3 DNA reads TGTGCCAGCAGTTTATCGGGACAGATCATCACCGGGGAGCTGTTTTTT. Its protein is CASSLSGQIITGELFF.

In DNA form, the CDR3 reads TGTGCCAGCAGCTTAGCAGTGGAGACCCAGTACTTC. Translated, it gives CASSLAVETQYF. This chain joins TRBV7-8 and TRBJ2-5; D is unclear. CDR1 is SGHVS and CDR2 is FQNEAQ in the germline V gene. CDR3 size: 12 residues. Trimming cost V 0 bases and J 5 bases, with 4 bases left between them.

A word on this clone: Other DNA sequences in this specimen translate into the identical CDR3. The chain uses TRBV5-1 and TRBJ1-4; the D is unclear. Trimming cost V 3 bases and J 2 bases, with 8 bases left between them. The CDR3 extends over 14 amino acids. CDR1 and CDR2 (germline): SGHRS, YFSETQ. CDR3 residues: CASSSDGTNEKLFF. The CDR3 DNA sequence: TGCGCCAGCAGCTCGGATGGGACTAATGAAAAACTGTTTTTT.